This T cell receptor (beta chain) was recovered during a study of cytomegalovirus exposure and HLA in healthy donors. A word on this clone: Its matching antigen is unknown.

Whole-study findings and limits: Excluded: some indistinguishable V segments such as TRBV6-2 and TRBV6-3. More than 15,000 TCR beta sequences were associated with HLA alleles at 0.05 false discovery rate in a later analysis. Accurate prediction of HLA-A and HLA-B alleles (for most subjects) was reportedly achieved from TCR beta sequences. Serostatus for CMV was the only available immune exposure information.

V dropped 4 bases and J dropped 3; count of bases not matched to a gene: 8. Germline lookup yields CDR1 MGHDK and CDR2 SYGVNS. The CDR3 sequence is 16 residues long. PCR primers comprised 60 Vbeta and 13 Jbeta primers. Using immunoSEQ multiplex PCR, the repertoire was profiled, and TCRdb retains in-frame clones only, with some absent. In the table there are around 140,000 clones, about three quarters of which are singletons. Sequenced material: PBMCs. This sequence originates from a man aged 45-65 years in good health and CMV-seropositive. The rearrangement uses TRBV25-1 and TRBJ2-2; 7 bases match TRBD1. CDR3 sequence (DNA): TGTGCCAGCAGTGTATATGACAGGGTGGACACCGGGGAGCTGTTTTTT. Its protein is CASSVYDRVDTGELFF.